This entry describes one T cell receptor (beta chain). What it binds is unknown. At one of its ends the junction is not consistent with the germline gene, which may arise from a read error. The second PCR ran roughly 7 to 11 cycles with a sample-barcoded 5' primer and J-beta primers. TCRdb independently ran MiXCR on the 5' RACE reads; one entry per CDR3 protein. The sample includes hundreds of thousands of distinct CDR3 sequences, about 52% of them seen just once. This entry belongs to a study of blood T cells in healthy people across ages. General study findings and limits: Donor CMV status was unknown, possibly confounding expanded clonotype changes.

There are 15 residues in the CDR3. The germline gives CDR1 SGHKS, CDR2 YYEKEE (reference sequence). The sequenced sample was blood. The source of this sequence is a woman in her sixties in good health. This chain connects TRBV5-5 to TRBJ2-1; the D gene could be TRBD1 or TRBD2 (6 bases each). The CDR3 sequence is CASLQLGLRDKEQFF. DNA of the CDR3: TGTGCCAGCCTCCAACTAGGACTAAGGGACAAGGAGCAGTTCTTC. Combining the CDR3 with reference TRBV5-5 and TRBJ2-1 gives the whole variable domain DAGVTQSPTHLIKTRGQQVTLRCSPISGHKSVSWYQQVLGQGPQFIFQYYEKEERGRGNFPDRFSARQFPNYSSELNVNALLLGDSALYLCASLQLGLRDKEQFFGPGTRLTVL.